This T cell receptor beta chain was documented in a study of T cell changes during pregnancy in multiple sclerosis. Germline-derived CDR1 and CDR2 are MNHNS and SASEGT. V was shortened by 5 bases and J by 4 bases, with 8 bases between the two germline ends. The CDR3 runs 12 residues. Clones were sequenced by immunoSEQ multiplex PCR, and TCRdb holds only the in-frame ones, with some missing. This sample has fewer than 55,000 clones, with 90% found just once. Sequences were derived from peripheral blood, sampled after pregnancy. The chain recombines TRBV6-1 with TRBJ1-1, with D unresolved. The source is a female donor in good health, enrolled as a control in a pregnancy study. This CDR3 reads CASSTRVTEAFF. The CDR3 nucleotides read TGTGCCAGCAGTACCCGGGTCACTGAAGCTTTCTTT.